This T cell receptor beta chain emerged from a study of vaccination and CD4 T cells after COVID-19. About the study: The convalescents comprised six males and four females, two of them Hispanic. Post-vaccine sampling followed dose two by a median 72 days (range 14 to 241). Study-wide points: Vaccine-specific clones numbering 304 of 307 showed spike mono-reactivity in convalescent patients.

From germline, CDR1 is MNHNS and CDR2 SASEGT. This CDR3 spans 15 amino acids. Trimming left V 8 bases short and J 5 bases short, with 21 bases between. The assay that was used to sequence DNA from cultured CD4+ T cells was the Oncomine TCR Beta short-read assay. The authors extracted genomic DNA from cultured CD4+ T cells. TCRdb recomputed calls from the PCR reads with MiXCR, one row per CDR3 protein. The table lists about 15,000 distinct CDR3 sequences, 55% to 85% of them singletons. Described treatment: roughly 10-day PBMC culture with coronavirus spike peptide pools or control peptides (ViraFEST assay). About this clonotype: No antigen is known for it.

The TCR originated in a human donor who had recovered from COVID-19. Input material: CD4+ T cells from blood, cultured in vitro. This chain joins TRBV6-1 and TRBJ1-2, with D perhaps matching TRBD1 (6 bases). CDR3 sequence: CASERDLQGGYGYTF. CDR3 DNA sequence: TGTGCCAGCGAAAGAGATCTACAGGGAGGATATGGCTACACCTTC.